This is a list of T cell receptor beta chains from one sample in a study of T cells in Graves' hyperthyroidism and ophthalmopathy. TCRdb processed the multiplex PCR reads anew with MiXCR; each CDR3 protein has one entry. Of approximately 690,000 distinct CDR3 sequences listed, approximately 15% were seen once; the top ten hold around 13%. Sequencing was done on a sample of blood. The receptors come from a woman aged 50 to 60 with Graves' ophthalmopathy. CDR3s include the opening cysteine and the closing phenylalanine or tryptophan. The D gene is left open where the match is weak. Size tells how often a clone was seen (once, few, many) or the class of an expanded clone, and some rows leave it out.

V gene	J gene	D gene	clone size	CDR3 DNA	CDR3 protein
TRBV10-3	TRBJ1-2	.	.	TGTGCCACCCGGGAGGATTCTAACTATGGCTACACCTTC	CATREDSNYGYTF
TRBV12-3/TRBV12-4	TRBJ2-2	.	.	TGTGCCAGCAGTAGTACTAGCCTCACCGGGGAGCTGTTTTTT	CASSSTSLTGELFF
TRBV7-9	TRBJ2-5	TRBD2	.	TGTGCCAGCAGCCCAGACCGACTAGCGGGGGCCAGGTTGGAGACCCAGTACTTC	CASSPDRLAGARLETQYF
TRBV6-2/TRBV6-3	TRBJ2-1	.	few	TGTGCCAGCAGTTACCCGCAGGGGGGTTCTGAGCAGTTCTTC	CASSYPQGGSEQFF
TRBV7-8	TRBJ2-5	.	many	TGTGCCAGCAGCTTACCTGACGGAAAAGAGACCCAGTACTTC	CASSLPDGKETQYF
TRBV20-1	TRBJ2-1	.	many	TGCAGTGCTAGCGGACCCGGCTACAATGAGCAGTTCTTC	CSASGPGYNEQFF
TRBV30	TRBJ2-1	.	many	TGTGCCTGGACCCTCAGTGTGGGTCCCATCGGTGAGCAGTTCTTC	CAWTLSVGPIGEQFF
TRBV18	TRBJ2-2	.	.	TGTGCCAGCTCACCCAATCAAACAGGAACCGGGGAGCTGTTTTTT	CASSPNQTGTGELFF
TRBV7-2	TRBJ1-2	TRBD1	many	TGTGCCAGCAGCCAGAGGACAGGGACGGGTCGGGGCTACACCTTC	CASSQRTGTGRGYTF
TRBV15	TRBJ1-6	TRBD1	few	TGTGCCACCAGCAGTTCCGGGACAGGGAACTCACCCCTCCACTTT	CATSSSGTGNSPLHF
TRBV4-3	TRBJ1-2	TRBD1	.	TGCGCCAGCAGCCAGACCCGGGACAGGGGACACTATGGCTACACCTTC	CASSQTRDRGHYGYTF
TRBV7-9	TRBJ2-7	.	few	TGTGCCAGCAGCTCAACGTTTCCGACACAGTACAGCTCCTACGAGCAGTACTTC	CASSSTFPTQYSSYEQYF
TRBV4-2	TRBJ1-1	.	few	TGTGCCAGCAGCCAAGATGGCGGACACACTGAAGCTTTCTTT	CASSQDGGHTEAFF
TRBV7-2	TRBJ1-4	TRBD1	few	TGTGCCAGCAGCACGAAGTCCACAGGGGGCGTACTGTTTTTT	CASSTKSTGGVLFF
TRBV7-2	TRBJ2-2	TRBD2	many	TGTGCCAGCAGCACCAGCGGGAGGGCCGGGGAGCTGTTTTTT	CASSTSGRAGELFF
TRBV28	TRBJ1-4	.	.	TGTGCCAGCGGTATGGTGGGGTTTCGTGAAAAACTGTTTTTT	CASGMVGFREKLFF
TRBV5-8	TRBJ2-1	TRBD2	few	TGTGCCAGCAGCTTTCCCCCGGGACTAGCGATCCTAAAGCAGTTCTTC	CASSFPPGLAILKQFF
TRBV4-2	TRBJ2-3	TRBD2	few	TGTGCCAGCAGCACCTCACGGACTAGCGCAGATACGCAGTATTTT	CASSTSRTSADTQYF
TRBV28	TRBJ2-5	.	many	TGTGCCAGCAGTTTGGGCGGTTGGTACCAAGAGACCCAGTACTTC	CASSLGGWYQETQYF
TRBV11-3	TRBJ2-1	.	many	TGTGCCAGCAGCTTAGATATAGCGGACAATGAGCAGTTCTTC	CASSLDIADNEQFF
TRBV2	TRBJ2-6	TRBD1	many	TGTGCCACCCAAGGGACAGGGCGGCTCTCTGGGGCCAACGTCCTGACTTTC	CATQGTGRLSGANVLTF
TRBV28	TRBJ2-1	TRBD2	many	TGTGCCAGCATTGACCGGGGGGTCGCCTACAATGAGCAGTTCTTC	CASIDRGVAYNEQFF
TRBV12-3/TRBV12-4	TRBJ2-7	.	many	TGTGCCAGCAGTTTCACCAGAGGCTACGAGCAGTACTTC	CASSFTRGYEQYF
TRBV28	TRBJ2-7	.	many	TGTGCCAGCAGTGAACAGGGCTACGAGCAGTACTTC	CASSEQGYEQYF
TRBV9	TRBJ2-5	TRBD2	.	TGTGCCAGCAGCGTAGGTGGACTAGCGGGAGTAGAGACCCAGTACTTC	CASSVGGLAGVETQYF
TRBV5-1	TRBJ2-3	.	many	TGCGCCAGCAGCTTGGAAACAGGCACAGATACGCAGTATTTT	CASSLETGTDTQYF
TRBV7-2	TRBJ2-2	.	many	TGTGCCAGCAGCTTAGGCCCAGTAACCGGGGAGCTGTTTTTT	CASSLGPVTGELFF
TRBV12-3/TRBV12-4	TRBJ2-7	.	many	TGTGCCAGCAGTTCCGACAGAGACGTAACCTACGAGCAGTACTTC	CASSSDRDVTYEQYF
TRBV4-3	TRBJ2-5	TRBD2	.	TGCGCCAGCAGCCAAGATATAGGGACTAGCGGGAATTCAGGGAAGTACTTC	CASSQDIGTSGNSGKYF
TRBV2	TRBJ2-4	.	many	TGTGCCAGCAGTGAAAGCGTTGGGAACATTCAGTACTTC	CASSESVGNIQYF
TRBV18	TRBJ1-5	.	.	TGTGCCAGCTCACTCGGGGACGCTCAGCCCCAGCATTTT	CASSLGDAQPQHF
TRBV3-1	TRBJ1-2	.	many	TGTGCCAGCAGCCAAGACCCGTACTATGGCTACACCTTC	CASSQDPYYGYTF
TRBV7-2	TRBJ2-3	.	many	TGTGCCAGTCGACTAAGCTCAGATACGCAGTATTTT	CASRLSSDTQYF
TRBV2	TRBJ2-1	TRBD2	many	TGTGCCAGCAGTGGCCTAGCGGGAGACCTTCTGCAGTTCTTC	CASSGLAGDLLQFF
TRBV12-3/TRBV12-4	TRBJ1-5	.	many	TGTGCCAGCAGTTTTGGGGATGGGGATCAGCCCCAGCATTTT	CASSFGDGDQPQHF
TRBV28	TRBJ2-1	TRBD2	many	TGTGCCAGTCTAGGGACTAGCGGGAGGGCGTACAATGAGCAGTTCTTC	CASLGTSGRAYNEQFF
TRBV7-9	TRBJ2-1	TRBD2	.	TGCGCCAGCAGCCGATATTATTCAACTAGCGGAGATTTGTACGAGCAGTTCTTC	CASSRYYSTSGDLYEQFF
TRBV20-1	TRBJ2-7	TRBD1	many	TGCAGTGCGCTCGGGGACAGGGGCACCTACGAGCAGTACTTC	CSALGDRGTYEQYF
TRBV20-1	TRBJ2-5	.	few	TGCAGTGCTCCACCCGCGGAGACCCAGTACTTC	CSAPPAETQYF
TRBV19	TRBJ1-2	.	few	TGTGCCAGTAGTATCGGACTCCGGGATGGCTACACCTTC	CASSIGLRDGYTF
TRBV6-1	TRBJ1-5	.	.	TGTGCCAGCAGTGACAGGGGATGGCAGCCCCAGCATTTT	CASSDRGWQPQHF
TRBV27	TRBJ2-7	.	.	TGTGCCGGCCTCCTAGGGCTCTCCTACGAGCAGTACTTC	CAGLLGLSYEQYF